The source of this TCR beta chain is a study of CD8 T cells in Susac syndrome. Random hexamers were used to reverse transcribe roughly 0.45 to 1 ug of RNA. The authors amplified TCR beta CDR3 across 54 Vbeta and 13 Jbeta using immunoSEQ multiplex PCR. In TCRdb, the immunoSEQ multiplex PCR reads were re-called with MiXCR into one record per CDR3 protein. Here the sample spans 300,000 to 350,000 distinct CDR3 sequences, under 95% being singletons. Per germline, CDR1 DFQATT and CDR2 SNEGSKA (reference sequence). The length of the CDR3 is 14 residues. The V segment lost 6 bases and the J segment 0 bases; nucleotides outside the gene matches: 2.

The source of this sequence is a human donor with multiple sclerosis. The V and J genes are TRBV20-1 and TRBJ2-5; 12 nucleotides align to TRBD2. Input material: CD4+ T cells from PBMCs. The CDR3 reads CSALAGGYQETQYF. The CDR3 DNA is TGCAGTGCCCTAGCGGGAGGGTACCAAGAGACCCAGTACTTC.